Below are 7 T cell receptor beta chains sequenced from a single sample in a study of regulatory T cells in long-lasting Graves disease. As for time point: newly diagnosed GD, antithyroid drugs for less than 3 months. PBMC RNA served as the TCR library source. Researchers made TCR beta libraries by using iRepertoire HTBI primers and running Arm-PCR on CDR3 regions. TCRdb redid the calling of the multiplex PCR reads with MiXCR, one entry per CDR3 protein. The data show under 800,000 distinct CDR3 sequences, around 15% seen once. The same data also went into a second study, on T cells in Graves' hyperthyroidism and ophthalmopathy.

Sequences were derived from peripheral blood mononuclear cells (PBMCs), sampled at new diagnosis, from a patient treated with antithyroid drugs. The receptors stem from a woman aged 25 to 45 with Graves disease.

This clonotype was seen a handful of times. This chain joins TRBV6-2 or TRBV6-3 and TRBJ2-4; the D gene is possibly TRBD2 (7 bases). The CDR3 sequence is 16 residues long. V was shortened by 2 bases and J by 0 bases, with 11 bases between the two germline ends. Germline loops: CDR1 MNHEY, CDR2 SVGEGT. Here the CDR3 reads CASSYGGAIAKNIQYF. CDR3 sequence (DNA): TGTGCCAGCAGTTACGGGGGGGCGATAGCCAAAAACATTCAGTACTTC.

Comment on this clonotype: One end of the junction is discordant with germline, which a read error may explain. This sequence joins TRBV7-9 and TRBJ1-4; D is undetermined. Germline CDR1 SEHNR, CDR2 FQNEAQ (reference sequence). This CDR3 region has 13 residues. The CDR3 region has the DNA TGTGCCAGCACCTTAGCGGGGAATGAAAAACTGTTTTTT. It encodes CASTLAGNEKLFF.

This clonotype was counted ten times or more. The chain has TRBV28 and TRBJ2-3, with D perhaps TRBD1 or TRBD2 (6 bases each). V lost 7 bases and J lost 1, with 9 bases in between. Looked up from germline, CDR1 is MDHEN and CDR2 is SYDVKM. This CDR3 region has 13 residues. CDR3 sequence reads: CASTRGGTDTQYF. As DNA, the CDR3 is TGTGCCAGCACAAGGGGGGGCACAGATACGCAGTATTTT.

This clonotype was seen at least ten times. The chain joins TRBV5-4 to TRBJ1-2; 7 bases are shared with TRBD1. The CDR3 contains 13 residues. J gave up 7 bases and V 0 bases, and 3 bases lay outside the gene matches. Germline lookup yields CDR1 SGHNT and CDR2 YYREEE (reference sequence). Here the CDR3 reads CASSLGQGFGYTF. The DNA of the CDR3 is TGTGCCAGCAGCTTGGGACAGGGATTTGGCTACACCTTC.

V usage is TRBV3-1 and J usage is TRBJ1-1; 9 positions agree with TRBD1. J gave up 5 bases and V 4 bases, and 5 bases lay outside the gene matches. Looked up from germline, CDR1 is LGHDT and CDR2 is YNNKEL (reference sequence). This CDR3 region has 14 residues. The CDR3 bases are TGTGCCAGCAGCCCCGGGACAGGGAGGACTGAAGCTTTCTTT. Protein product: CASSPGTGRTEAFF.

The chain uses TRBV18 and TRBJ2-7; 7 bases align to TRBD1. The V gene end was trimmed by 6 bases and the J gene end by 5 bases; junction bases not matched to a gene: 13. The CDR3 consists of 15 residues. In germline, CDR1 is KGHSH, CDR2 LQKENI. As DNA, the CDR3 is TGTGCCAGCTCCCCTCGACAGGGAACCTTCGACGAGCAGTACTTC. Translation: CASSPRQGTFDEQYF. The variable domain in full, with the rest retrieved from reference TRBV18 and TRBJ2-7, is NAGVMQNPRHLVRRRGQEARLRCSPMKGHSHVYWYRQLPEEGLKFMVYLQKENIIDESGMPKERFSAEFPKEGPSILRIQQVVRGDSAAYFCASSPRQGTFDEQYFGPGTRLTVT.

Notes on this clonotype: No conserved phenylalanine or tryptophan ends this CDR3, so it is likely a read error. The genes are TRBV12-3 or TRBV12-4 and TRBJ1-5; no firm D call. The CDR3 runs 14 residues. Trimming removed 1 base at V and 4 bases at J, with 8 bases between. The CDR3 DNA reads as TGTGCCAGCAGTTTAGGGAGGGATAATCAGCCCCAGCATCTT. This gives the protein CASSLGRDNQPQHL.